Following are 20 T cell receptor beta chains from one sample sequenced in a study of T cell responses to AZD1222 COVID-19 vaccine. Produced via immunoSEQ multiplex PCR; TCRdb's table is partial and in-frame only. Of approximately 70,000 clones listed, around 81% are singletons. The specimen was peripheral blood, collected 28 days after the second AZD1222 dose. The receptors here all came from an adult who received the AZD1222 COVID-19 vaccine.

The chain combines TRBV7-3 with TRBJ2-1, with D possibly TRBD2 on 6 matching bases. V lost 9 bases and J 2 bases, leaving 11 bases between the germline ends. The length of the CDR3 is 13 residues. Germline V CDR1 and CDR2: SGHTA, FQGTGA. The DNA for the CDR3 is TGTGCCAGTGGGGGAGGTGCCTACAATGAGCAGTTCTTC. Translation gives CASGGGAYNEQFF.

The chain's CDR3 is CASSVWLGYSNQPQHF. The CDR3 region has the DNA TGTGCCAGCAGCGTCTGGCTGGGGTATAGCAATCAGCCCCAGCATTTT. This chain links TRBV9 with TRBJ1-5; D unresolved. Trimming took off 2 bases at V and 0 bases at J, with 12 bases between the two ends. Per germline, CDR1 SGDLS and CDR2 YYNGEE. The CDR3 totals 16 residues.

This clone was observed a handful of times. V usage is TRBV3-1 (or the pseudogene TRBV3-2) and J usage is TRBJ2-7; D is unclear. The CDR3 runs 14 residues. The ends were cut back, 1 base at V and 6 bases at J, with 13 bases in the middle. The germline gives CDR1 LGHDT, CDR2 YNNKEL (reference sequence). This chain's CDR3 is CASSQVQFLGEQYF. The CDR3 region has the DNA TGTGCCAGCAGCCAAGTACAATTCCTAGGCGAGCAGTACTTC.

The gene calls are TRBV27 and TRBJ2-2; possible D gene TRBD2, 5 bases. CDR1 is MNHEY, CDR2 SMNVEV, per germline (reference sequence). The length of the CDR3 is 18 residues. The ends were cut back, 0 bases at V and 5 bases at J, with 19 bases in the middle. The CDR3 sequence is CASSLSAGRVIWTGELFF. DNA for the CDR3: TGTGCCAGCAGTTTATCGGCTGGGCGGGTAATTTGGACCGGGGAGCTGTTTTTT.

The chain links TRBV19 to TRBJ2-7; 11 nucleotides line up with TRBD1. With 7 bases clipped from V and 2 bases from J, the junction kept 7 bases outside the gene matches. The CDR3 consists of 15 residues. The germline CDR1 and CDR2 sequences are LNHDA and SQIVND (reference sequence). The CDR3 DNA reads TGTGCCAGTAAAGTAGGGGGACAGGGGGCCTACGAGCAGTACTTC. It encodes CASKVGGQGAYEQYF.

CDR3 sequence reads: CASSRSGTANTEAFF. CDR3 nucleotide sequence: TGTGCCAGCAGTCGTTCCGGGACGGCGAACACTGAAGCTTTCTTT. The V and J genes are TRBV6-5 and TRBJ1-1, with a weak D call TRBD1 (5 bases). CDR1 is MNHEY, CDR2 SVGAGI, per germline. V was cut by 5 bases and J by 1 base, with 14 bases left in between. This CDR3 has 15 amino acids.

The gene calls are TRBV7-8 and TRBJ2-7, with 7 bases fitting TRBD2. The ends lost 1 base at V and 2 bases at J; junction bases unmatched: 8. Germline assignment: CDR1 SGHVS and CDR2 FQNEAQ. CDR3 size: 16 residues. The CDR3 loop reads CASSLGGGSGTYEQYF. The CDR3 coding sequence is TGTGCCAGCAGCTTAGGCGGCGGGAGCGGTACCTACGAGCAGTACTTC.

This chain connects TRBV3-1 (or the pseudogene TRBV3-2) to TRBJ2-1; D gene unclear. This CDR3 has 13 residues. CDR1 is LGHDT and CDR2 is YNNKEL in the germline V gene (reference sequence). The V gene lost 2 bases and the J gene lost 5 bases, with 7 bases spanning the gap. This CDR3 reads CASSQPPHNEQFF. In nucleotides, the CDR3 is TGTGCCAGCAGCCAACCCCCCCACAATGAGCAGTTCTTC.

The chain uses TRBV24-1 and TRBJ2-1, with 14 bases identical to TRBD2. Germline V gene lookup returns CDR1 KGHDR and CDR2 SFDVKD. V was pared by 2 bases and J by 0 bases, with 2 bases of the junction left unmatched. The CDR3 is 18 amino acids. CDR3 bases: TGTGCCACCAGTGATTGGGGGACTAGCGGGAGCTCCTACAATGAGCAGTTCTTC. Amino acids: CATSDWGTSGSSYNEQFF.

The gene calls are TRBV28 and TRBJ2-7; D gene ambiguous. The CDR3 extends over 12 amino acids. Per the germline V gene, CDR1 is MDHEN and CDR2 is SYDVKM. Between the trimmed V and J ends, which lost 3 bases and 4 bases, there was a span of 7 bases. Here the CDR3 reads CASSFQTYEQYF. In DNA form, the CDR3 reads TGTGCCAGCAGTTTCCAGACGTACGAGCAGTACTTC. Drawing the rest from reference TRBV28 and TRBJ2-7, the complete variable domain is DVKVTQSSRYLVKRTGEKVFLECVQDMDHENMFWYRQDPGLGLRLIYFSYDVKMKEKGDIPEGYSVSREKKERFSLILESASTNQTSMYLCASSFQTYEQYFGPGTRLTVT.

CDR3 DNA: TGCGCCAGCAGCCCTCGGGGCGCGGGAGGGATCAATGAGCAGTTCTTC. It yields the protein CASSPRGAGGINEQFF. The chain joins TRBV5-1 to TRBJ2-1, with 9 bases identical to TRBD2. CDR3 length: 16 amino acids. Germline V gives CDR1 SGHRS, CDR2 YFSETQ. The V segment lost 4 bases and the J segment 6 bases; nucleotides outside the gene matches: 11.

This clone showed up just a few times. This chain uses TRBV5-5 with TRBJ2-1; D gene unclear. Trimming left V 0 bases short and J 11 bases short, with 6 bases between. In germline, CDR1 is SGHKS, CDR2 YYEKEE (reference sequence). This CDR3 is 11 amino acids long. The CDR3 reads CASSLEVQQFF. CDR3 nucleotides: TGTGCCAGCAGCTTGGAAGTTCAGCAGTTCTTC.

The chain carries TRBV12-3 or TRBV12-4 and TRBJ2-5; D is unresolved. The CDR3 spans 12 residues. V was trimmed by 7 bases and J by 1 base, leaving 7 bases between them. CDR3 DNA: TGTGCCAGCACCATGAGCCAAGAGACCCAGTACTTC. Its translation is CASTMSQETQYF.

This clone was picked up one time. The V call is TRBV4-3, the J call TRBJ2-1; D possibly uses TRBD1 or TRBD2 (6 bases each). The CDR3 runs to 14 residues. V lost 1 base and J lost 12, with 16 bases in between. Germline V gives CDR1 LGHNA, CDR2 YSLEER. The CDR3 DNA reads as TGCGCCAGCAGCCAAGTGCGGGACATAGGATTGCAGTTCTTC. Protein product: CASSQVRDIGLQFF.

V is TRBV5-4 and J is TRBJ2-2, with D possibly being TRBD1 (6 bases). The CDR3 consists of 15 residues. Trimming took off 4 bases at V and 6 bases at J, with 16 bases between the two ends. Per germline, CDR1 SGHNT and CDR2 YYREEE (reference sequence). The CDR3 is CASSPEGQLAGELFF. The CDR3, as DNA: TGTGCCAGCAGCCCGGAAGGACAGCTTGCCGGGGAGCTGTTTTTT. Together with reference TRBV5-4 and TRBJ2-2, the CDR3 gives the full variable domain: ETGVTQSPTHLIKTRGQQVTLRCSSQSGHNTVSWYQQALGQGPQFIFQYYREEENGRGNFPPRFSGLQFPNYSSELNVNALELDDSALYLCASSPEGQLAGELFFGEGSRLTVL.

The chain employs TRBV7-2 and TRBJ2-1, with 8 bases identical to TRBD2. The CDR3 length is 14 residues. Per germline, CDR1 SGHTA and CDR2 FQGNSA. The junction had 4 bases not matched to a gene; V was cut back by 6 bases and J by 3 bases. The CDR3 DNA is TGTGCCAGCAGGAAGCGGGAGATCTACAATGAGCAGTTCTTC. This codes for CASRKREIYNEQFF.

This chain joins TRBV2 and TRBJ1-3, with D hard to call. Trimming removed 3 bases at V and 0 bases at J, with 3 bases between. This CDR3 region has 13 residues. Germline CDR1 reads SNHLY; CDR2 reads FYNNEI. The CDR3 region is CASSEGSGNTIYF. The DNA of the CDR3 is TGTGCCAGCAGTGAGGGCTCTGGAAACACCATATATTTT.

The chain has TRBV5-1 and TRBJ1-6; the match to TRBD1 covers 8 bases. This CDR3 spans 15 amino acids. V shed 0 bases and J 5 bases; nucleotides not matched to a gene: 1. CDR1 is SGHRS, CDR2 YFSETQ, per germline. Written as DNA, the CDR3 is TGCGCCAGCAGCTTGGGACAGGGGAATAATTCACCCCTCCACTTT. Amino acid sequence: CASSLGQGNNSPLHF.

This sequence joins TRBV2 and TRBJ1-6; 8 bases are shared with TRBD1. The V gene's germline CDR1 is SNHLY and CDR2 FYNNEI. This CDR3 comprises 12 residues. Trimming took 11 bases from V and 7 from J; bases not matched to a gene: 4. The DNA for the CDR3 is TGTGCCGGACAGGGAGACAATTCACCCCTCCACTTT. This encodes CAGQGDNSPLHF.

This clone was seen more than once but under ten times. This chain connects TRBV7-3 to TRBJ2-5; D is undetermined. Trimming stripped 1 base from V and 0 bases from J, with 15 bases between. The germline gives CDR1 SGHTA, CDR2 FQGTGA. The CDR3 runs to 17 residues. Here the CDR3 reads CASSLRSRTGHQETQYF. CDR3 nucleotides: TGTGCCAGCAGCTTAAGAAGCCGAACCGGTCACCAAGAGACCCAGTACTTC.